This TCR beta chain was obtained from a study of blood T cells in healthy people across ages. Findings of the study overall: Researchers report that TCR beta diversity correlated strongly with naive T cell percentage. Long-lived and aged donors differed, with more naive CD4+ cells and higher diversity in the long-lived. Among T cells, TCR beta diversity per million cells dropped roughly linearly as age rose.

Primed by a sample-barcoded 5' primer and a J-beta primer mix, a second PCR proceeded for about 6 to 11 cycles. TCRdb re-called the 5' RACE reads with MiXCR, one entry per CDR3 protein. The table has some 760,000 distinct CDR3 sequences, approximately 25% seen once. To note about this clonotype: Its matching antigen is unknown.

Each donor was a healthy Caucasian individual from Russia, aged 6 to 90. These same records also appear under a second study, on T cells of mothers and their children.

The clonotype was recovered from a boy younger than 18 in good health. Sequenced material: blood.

The CDR3 is CASSPDTGSTSYEQYF. The DNA of the CDR3 is TGTGCCAGCAGCCCGGATACGGGGTCGACCTCCTACGAGCAGTACTTC. V gene TRBV7-2 combines with J gene TRBJ2-7, with a possible D match to TRBD2 (5 bases). V was pared by 5 bases and J by 0 bases, with 17 bases between. The CDR3 is 16 residues long. CDR1 and CDR2 (germline): SGHTA, FQGNSA.